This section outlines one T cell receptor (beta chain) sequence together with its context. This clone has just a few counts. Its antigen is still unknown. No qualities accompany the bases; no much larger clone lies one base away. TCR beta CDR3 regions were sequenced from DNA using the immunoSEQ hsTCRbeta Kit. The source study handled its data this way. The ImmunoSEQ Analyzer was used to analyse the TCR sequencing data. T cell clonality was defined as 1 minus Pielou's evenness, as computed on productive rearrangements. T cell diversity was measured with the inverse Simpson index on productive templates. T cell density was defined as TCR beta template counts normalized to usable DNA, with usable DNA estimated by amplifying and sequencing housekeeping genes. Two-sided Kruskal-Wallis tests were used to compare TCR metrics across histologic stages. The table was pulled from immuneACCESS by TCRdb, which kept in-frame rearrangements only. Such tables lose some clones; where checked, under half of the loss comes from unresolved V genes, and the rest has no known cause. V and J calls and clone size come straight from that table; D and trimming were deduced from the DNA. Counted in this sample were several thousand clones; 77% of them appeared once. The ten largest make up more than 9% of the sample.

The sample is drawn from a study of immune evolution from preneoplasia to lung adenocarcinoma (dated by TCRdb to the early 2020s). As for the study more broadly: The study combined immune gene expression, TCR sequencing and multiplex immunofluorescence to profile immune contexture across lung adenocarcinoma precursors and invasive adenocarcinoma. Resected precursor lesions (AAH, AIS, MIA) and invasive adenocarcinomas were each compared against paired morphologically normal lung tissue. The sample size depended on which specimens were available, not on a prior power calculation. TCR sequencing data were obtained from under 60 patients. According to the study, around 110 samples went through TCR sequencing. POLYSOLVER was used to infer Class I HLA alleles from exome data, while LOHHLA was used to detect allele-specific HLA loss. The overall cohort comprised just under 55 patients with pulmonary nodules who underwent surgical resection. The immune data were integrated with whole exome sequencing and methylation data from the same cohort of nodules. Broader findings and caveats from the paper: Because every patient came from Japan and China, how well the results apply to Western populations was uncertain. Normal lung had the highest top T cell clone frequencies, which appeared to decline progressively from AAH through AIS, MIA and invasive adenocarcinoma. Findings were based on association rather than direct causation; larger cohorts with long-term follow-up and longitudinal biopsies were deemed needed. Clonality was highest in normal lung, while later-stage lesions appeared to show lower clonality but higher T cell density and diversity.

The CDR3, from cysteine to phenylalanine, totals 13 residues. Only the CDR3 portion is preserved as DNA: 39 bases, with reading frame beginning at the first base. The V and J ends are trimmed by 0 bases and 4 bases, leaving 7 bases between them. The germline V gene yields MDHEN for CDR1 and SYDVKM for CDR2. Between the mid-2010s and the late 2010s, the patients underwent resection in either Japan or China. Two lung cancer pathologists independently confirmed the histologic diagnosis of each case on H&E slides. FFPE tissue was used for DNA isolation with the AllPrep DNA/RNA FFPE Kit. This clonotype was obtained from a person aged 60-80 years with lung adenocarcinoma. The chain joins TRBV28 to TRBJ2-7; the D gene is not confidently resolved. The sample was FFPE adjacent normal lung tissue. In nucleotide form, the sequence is TGTGCCAGCAGTTTATGGGCTTTTTACGAGCAGTACTTC. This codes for CASSLWAFYEQYF.